One and the same sample provided the 28 T cell receptor beta chains below, sequenced in a study of blood T cell repertoires in COVID-19. Only in-frame clones appear in the TCRdb table, and some are missing; sequencing was by immunoSEQ multiplex PCR. The sample consists of over 200,000 clones, roughly 90% of them appearing once. The sequencing sample was made of peripheral blood. These receptors were collected from a man between 60 and 75 years old who had recovered from COVID-19.

The CDR3 coding sequence is TGTGCCAGCGAGGGGAGGACTGGCTACACCTTC. Amino acid sequence: CASEGRTGYTF. V usage is TRBV2 and J usage is TRBJ1-2; D is possibly TRBD1 (5 bases). Trimming left V 8 bases short and J 7 bases short, with 11 bases between. The length of the CDR3 is 11 residues. CDR1 is SNHLY and CDR2 is FYNNEI in the germline V gene.

On this clone itself: A junction end diverges from the germline sequence, so it may reflect a read error. This chain links TRBV5-4 with TRBJ2-5; 14 bases line up with TRBD2. CDR1 and CDR2 from the germline V gene are SGHNT and YYREEE (reference sequence). The CDR3 totals 15 residues. The DNA of the CDR3 is TGTGCCCGCAGCAGACTAGCGGGGGGGGGAGAGACCCAGTACTTC. This encodes CARSRLAGGGETQYF.

V usage is TRBV19 and J usage is TRBJ1-5; D might be TRBD1 (6 bases). The CDR3 runs to 19 residues. Looked up from germline, CDR1 is LNHDA and CDR2 is SQIVND (reference sequence). V was clipped by 0 bases and J by 1 base, with 19 bases between them. This chain's CDR3 is CASSIDRAQGVKSNQPQHF. For the CDR3, the DNA is TGTGCCAGTAGTATAGATAGGGCACAGGGAGTCAAGAGCAATCAGCCCCAGCATTTT.

The CDR3 sequence is CASSTHPQGRSGNTIYF. The CDR3 DNA follows: TGCGCCAGCAGCACCCACCCACAGGGACGCTCTGGAAACACCATATATTTT. The chain carries TRBV4-1 and TRBJ1-3, with D possibly being TRBD1 (6 bases). CDR1 MGHRA and CDR2 YSYEKL come from the germline V gene. The length of the CDR3 is 17 residues. V was trimmed by 5 bases and J by 0 bases, leaving 17 bases between them.

The chain joins TRBV7-2 to TRBJ2-1, with 9 bases that match TRBD2. The junction had 12 bases not matched to a gene; V was cut back by 5 bases and J by 10 bases. Germline values: CDR1 SGHTA, CDR2 FQGNSA. This CDR3 comprises 15 residues. The CDR3 sequence is CASSPVVAGAREQFF. DNA for the CDR3: TGTGCCAGCAGCCCGGTGGTAGCGGGAGCCCGCGAGCAGTTCTTC.

This chain links TRBV7-8 with TRBJ2-5; a possible D gene is TRBD2 (7 bases). CDR3 length equals 13 residues. V lost 4 bases and J 10 bases, leaving 16 bases between the germline ends. Germline loops: CDR1 SGHVS, CDR2 FQNEAQ. Written as DNA, the CDR3 is TGTGCCAGCAGCTCAGGGGCCCGGGGGGACCAGTACTTC. Translated, it gives CASSSGARGDQYF.

V gene TRBV18 combines with J gene TRBJ1-6; 8 positions agree with TRBD1. V lost 3 bases, J lost 10 bases, and 11 bases stayed unmatched. The CDR3 length is 16 residues. Germline V CDR1 and CDR2: KGHSH, LQKENI. The DNA of the CDR3 is TGTGCCAGCTCACCCGTATATGGACAGGGAGACTCACCCCTCCACTTT. Translated: CASSPVYGQGDSPLHF.

V and J are TRBV10-3 and TRBJ2-3; a weak D match, TRBD1 (5 bases). The CDR3 sequence is 11 residues long. Trimming took off 5 bases at V and 6 bases at J, with 6 bases between the two ends. Looked up from germline, CDR1 is ENHRY and CDR2 is SYGVKD. CDR3 DNA: TGTGCCATCAGTCAGGGCGATACGCAGTATTTT. Amino acid sequence: CAISQGDTQYF.

This sequence joins TRBV7-3 and TRBJ2-3; 7 bases agree with TRBD2. V lost 4 bases, J lost 4 bases, and 2 bases stayed unmatched. The CDR3 extends over 13 amino acids. Looked up from germline, CDR1 is SGHTA and CDR2 is FQGTGA. CDR3 DNA: TGTGCCAGCAGCTGGGGAGGGCCAGATACGCAGTATTTT. As protein: CASSWGGPDTQYF. Full variable domain (rest looked up from reference TRBV7-3 and TRBJ2-3): GAGVSQTPSNKVTEKGKYVELRCDPISGHTALYWYRQSLGQGPEFLIYFQGTGAADDSGLPNDRFFAVRPEGSVSTLKIQRTERGDSAVYLCASSWGGPDTQYFGPGTRLTVL.

The chain carries TRBV10-3 and TRBJ1-2; no firm D call. V was clipped by 7 bases and J by 4 bases, with 7 bases between them. Per the germline V gene, CDR1 is ENHRY and CDR2 is SYGVKD. This CDR3 is built from 11 residues. The CDR3: CAIKRVYGYTF. DNA of the CDR3: TGTGCCATCAAACGGGTCTATGGCTACACCTTC.

J is TRBJ2-3 and V is TRBV5-6, with D unresolved. The CDR3 length is 13 residues. Germline V gives CDR1 SGHDT, CDR2 YYEEEE. Trimming cost V 2 bases and J 5 bases, with 9 bases left between them. CDR3: CASSFWAGDTQYF. The CDR3 DNA reads TGTGCCAGCAGCTTTTGGGCAGGAGATACGCAGTATTTT.

This chain joins TRBV7-2 and TRBJ2-3; D remains unclear. CDR1 SGHTA and CDR2 FQGNSA come from the germline V gene. The CDR3 totals 14 residues. V was clipped by 2 bases and J by 0 bases, with 6 bases between them. CDR3 coding DNA: TGTGCCAGCAGCTTAACATTTAGCACAGATACGCAGTATTTT. Protein sequence: CASSLTFSTDTQYF.

This sequence joins TRBV6-5 and TRBJ2-7; 9 nucleotides line up with TRBD2. Germline V CDR1 and CDR2: MNHEY, SVGAGI. V lost 8 bases to trimming and J lost 2 bases; unmatched junction nucleotides: 10. The CDR3 totals 15 residues. The CDR3 DNA follows: TGTGCCAGCTCGCGGTCTAGCGGGGACCCCTACGAGCAGTACTTC. Its protein product is CASSRSSGDPYEQYF.

CDR3 in DNA: TGCGCCAGCAGCCAAACACCGGCGGCGCGGGGGCGGCACAATGAGCAGTTCTTC. Its protein product is CASSQTPAARGRHNEQFF. The chain is built from TRBV4-1 and TRBJ2-1, with a tentative D call TRBD2 (7 bases). The CDR3 sequence is 18 residues long. V was trimmed by 2 bases and J by 5 bases, leaving 22 bases between them. CDR1 is MGHRA and CDR2 is YSYEKL in the germline V gene.

The table lists this clone with a count of one. This chain uses TRBV19 with TRBJ1-5; perhaps TRBD1 as D (5 bases). Germline values: CDR1 LNHDA, CDR2 SQIVND (reference sequence). The V end was cut by 4 bases, the J end by 6 bases, with 19 bases between. The CDR3 totals 16 residues. Written as DNA, the CDR3 is TGTGCCAGTAGTACGACAGATCGGGGGAGAGGTCAGCCCCAGCATTTT. It is translated as CASSTTDRGRGQPQHF.

This rearrangement joins TRBV6-5 to TRBJ2-7, with D perhaps TRBD1 (6 bases). V lost 8 bases and J 4 bases, leaving 12 bases between the germline ends. CDR1 is MNHEY, CDR2 SVGAGI, per germline. This CDR3 region has 12 residues. CDR3 sequence (DNA): TGTGCCAGCCAACAGGGTCCATACGAGCAGTACTTC. Translation: CASQQGPYEQYF.

V usage is TRBV5-4 and J usage is TRBJ1-3, with 11 bases fitting TRBD1. The CDR3 runs to 15 residues. The J segment lost 2 bases and the V segment lost 4 bases, leaving 2 bases of the junction unmatched. Germline V CDR1 and CDR2: SGHNT, YYREEE (reference sequence). The CDR3, as DNA: TGTGCCAGCAGCGCGGACAGGGGGCCTGGAAACACCATATATTTT. Translating it yields CASSADRGPGNTIYF.

This chain links TRBV5-5 with TRBJ1-5; D gene ambiguous. The CDR3 has 13 amino acids. Trimming removed 3 bases from V and 7 bases from J, with 11 bases in between. The V gene's germline CDR1 is SGHKS and CDR2 YYEKEE (reference sequence). CDR3 in DNA: TGTGCCAGCAGCTATTCACCGGGGCAGCCCCAGCATTTT. Amino acid sequence: CASSYSPGQPQHF.

J is TRBJ1-5 and V is TRBV14, with a tentative D call TRBD1 (6 bases). The germline CDR1 and CDR2 sequences are SGHDN and FVKESK. The CDR3 is made up of 13 amino acids. Between the trimmed V and J ends, which lost 3 bases and 4 bases, there was a span of 7 bases. This CDR3 reads CASSHQGNQPQHF. Written as DNA, the CDR3 is TGTGCCAGCAGCCATCAGGGGAATCAGCCCCAGCATTTT.

This clone occurred once. V and J are TRBV6-5 and TRBJ1-1, with TRBD1 as a possible D gene (5 bases). V shed 4 bases and J shed 7 bases, with 13 bases lying between them. Germline CDR1 MNHEY, CDR2 SVGAGI. The CDR3 spans 13 residues. In DNA, the CDR3 is TGTGCCAGCAGTTCGGACATTCGTGGTGAAGCTTTCTTT. Its protein is CASSSDIRGEAFF.

The rearrangement joins TRBV27 to TRBJ2-2, with TRBD1 matching 8 bases. V lost 11 bases, J lost 4 bases, and 6 bases stayed unmatched. The V gene's germline CDR1 is MNHEY and CDR2 SMNVEV (reference sequence). The length of the CDR3 is 13 residues. CDR3 amino acids: CAAGRGPTGELFF. As DNA, the CDR3 is TGTGCCGCGGGCAGGGGGCCCACCGGGGAGCTGTTTTTT.

This chain joins TRBV19 and TRBJ1-2; D is unclear. The CDR3 sequence is 17 residues long. Trimming took off 4 bases at V and 0 bases at J, with 18 bases between the two ends. Germline V gene data show CDR1 as LNHDA and CDR2 as SQIVND (reference sequence). CDR3 sequence reads: CASSRARWGETNYGYTF. CDR3 coding DNA: TGTGCCAGTAGTAGAGCGCGGTGGGGAGAGACTAACTATGGCTACACCTTC.

This clone was counted a single time. The genes are TRBV5-1 and TRBJ2-1, with D possibly TRBD1 on 6 matching bases. Trimming took 4 bases from V and 8 from J, leaving 16 bases between them. The CDR3 covers 14 residues. Germline CDR1 SGHRS, CDR2 YFSETQ. The CDR3: CASSPAVGADEQFF. CDR3 nucleotide sequence: TGCGCCAGCAGCCCCGCAGTGGGGGCGGATGAGCAGTTCTTC.

This chain connects TRBV7-2 to TRBJ2-7; TRBD1 matches 8 bases. Germline assignment: CDR1 SGHTA and CDR2 FQGNSA. Trimming at V came to 5 bases and at J to 0 bases, leaving 6 bases not matched to a gene. The CDR3 is 15 amino acids. The CDR3 DNA follows: TGTGCCAGCAGCAACCGGGACAGGAGCTCCTACGAGCAGTACTTC. Translating it yields CASSNRDRSSYEQYF.

The rearrangement joins TRBV20-1 to TRBJ1-2, with D possibly being TRBD1 (5 bases). Per the germline V gene, CDR1 is DFQATT and CDR2 is SNEGSKA (reference sequence). Trimming shortened V by 3 bases and J by 6 bases, and 20 bases separated the two germline ends. The CDR3 is 15 amino acids. CDR3 bases: TGCAGTGCTAGTCCAGGGTACCCCATAGACCATGGCTACACCTTC. Encoded protein: CSASPGYPIDHGYTF.

The V gene is TRBV7-9, the J gene TRBJ2-3, with 13 bases lining up with TRBD2. The CDR3 spans 15 residues. CDR1 SEHNR and CDR2 FQNEAQ come from the germline V gene (reference sequence). Trimming removed 2 bases from V and 5 bases from J; junction bases left unmatched: 1. CDR3 DNA: TGTGCCAGCAGCTTACGACTAGCGGGGGGAGATACGCAGTATTTT. This gives the protein CASSLRLAGGDTQYF.

The rearrangement joins TRBV7-2 to TRBJ2-5, with TRBD1 as a possible D gene (6 bases). This CDR3 has 13 residues. CDR1 SGHTA and CDR2 FQGNSA come from the germline V gene. V lost 1 base and J lost 6, with 9 bases in between. Here the CDR3 DNA reads TGTGCCAGCAGCTTAGGGGGGCAGAAGACCCAGTACTTC. Translated: CASSLGGQKTQYF. The variable domain in full, completed from reference TRBV7-2 and TRBJ2-5, reads GAGVSQSPSNKVTEKGKDVELRCDPISGHTALYWYRQSLGQGLEFLIYFQGNSAPDKSGLPSDRFSAERTGGSVSTLTIQRTQQEDSAVYLCASSLGGQKTQYFGPGTRLLVL.

The chain employs TRBV5-8 and TRBJ1-5; D unresolved. The CDR3 has 12 amino acids. The V gene's germline CDR1 is SGHTS and CDR2 YDEGEE. Trimming took 5 bases from V and 4 from J, leaving 7 bases between them. CDR3 sequence: CASRGGNQPQHF. As DNA, the CDR3 is TGTGCCAGCAGGGGAGGGAATCAGCCCCAGCATTTT.